This T cell receptor beta chain was retrieved from a study of persistence of HIV-infected CD4 T cells. The libraries were made with immunoSEQ version 4 in survey mode. Generated by immunoSEQ multiplex PCR, the TCRdb table keeps only in-frame clones and is missing some. Here the sample spans approximately 44,000 clones, roughly 90% being singletons. With regard to this clone: Its specificity is not known.

Cells were stimulated nonspecifically with anti-CD3/anti-CD28 magnetic beads. Sorting of responding CD4+ T cells relied on upregulated CD40 ligand together with CD69. Anti-CD28/CD49d costimulation, CD40-blocking antibody and enfuvirtide were given to CD8-depleted PBMCs for 15 to 20 hours. The sequence derives from an adult man with HIV who was CMV-seropositive. Sequencing used CD4+ T cells sorted from PBMCs after approximately 20-hour stimulation, obtained from a patient who received antiretroviral therapy.

The CDR3 nucleotides read TGTGCCAGCAGTTACCCTGGGACAGGGGTTGGAGAGCAGTACTTC. Translation gives CASSYPGTGVGEQYF. The chain recombines TRBV6-5 with TRBJ2-7, with 10 bases aligning to TRBD1. From germline, CDR1 is MNHEY and CDR2 SVGAGI. V trimming: 2 bases; J trimming: 7 bases; junction bases outside the gene matches: 8. The CDR3 runs 15 residues.